This T cell receptor beta chain comes out of a study of neurological immune-mediated disorders. This CDR3 region has 14 residues. Germline V gene data show CDR1 as SEHNR and CDR2 as FQNEAQ (reference sequence). J lost 6 bases, V lost 1 base, and 3 bases had no gene match. This clonotype was seen a few times. Its antigen is not known. With 10-nucleotide random UMIs included, cDNA was synthesized by 5'RACE. TCRdb itself ran the 5' RACE reads through MiXCR, one entry per CDR3 protein. Counted here are tens of thousands of distinct CDR3 sequences, less than 8.5% occurring once; the ten biggest clones make up about 4%. Study conclusions and caveats: Across subjects, no CDR3 amino acid sequence appeared in expanded clones of more than one subject, a finding that suggested private repertoires in all groups. The greatest degree of TCR clonal expansion was observed in HTLV-1-associated myelopathy, with the lowest in multiple sclerosis, below that of healthy controls.

Volunteers from a blood bank in Maryland, USA, constituted the healthy controls. The V gene is TRBV7-9, the J gene TRBJ2-1; 7 bases are shared with TRBD2. Sequenced material: PBMCs. This receptor was taken from a woman aged 35 to 49 in good health. CDR3 coding DNA: TGTGCCAGCAGCTTAGGACTAGCAAGCAATGAGCAGTTCTTC. It specifies CASSLGLASNEQFF.